One sample yielded the 21 T cell receptor beta chains listed below, sequenced in a study of CD8 T cells in ankylosing spondylitis. Overall study results and limits: What appeared characteristic of ankylosing spondylitis blood was a TCR beta motif of fewer than ten highly homologous variants.

TCRdb re-analysed the 5' RACE reads in MiXCR, keeping a single row per CDR3 protein. The sample records around 770,000 distinct CDR3 sequences, 12% being singletons. Their recognized antigens are unknown. Sequencing was carried out using blood, either unsorted or a sorted T cell fraction (not recorded which). The receptors stem from a male donor with ankylosing spondylitis.

This clonotype has just a few counts. This chain links TRBV7-2 with TRBJ2-2, with TRBD2 matching 7 bases. Germline CDR1 SGHTA, CDR2 FQGNSA. The CDR3 contains 15 residues. Germline trimming cut 4 bases from V and 3 bases from J; bases unmatched to any gene: 5. This CDR3 is CASSSVGGDTGELFF. The CDR3 nucleotides are TGTGCCAGCAGCTCTGTGGGGGGGGACACCGGGGAGCTGTTTTTT.

The chain employs TRBV7-2 and TRBJ1-3; no clear D. This CDR3 has 13 residues. V lost 4 bases, J lost 7 bases, and 11 bases lay in between. Germline CDR1 reads SGHTA; CDR2 reads FQGNSA. The CDR3 reads CASSSSLGNTIYF. CDR3 nucleotides: TGTGCCAGCAGCTCCTCGCTAGGGAACACCATATATTTT.

This clonotype has only a few counts. This rearrangement joins TRBV5-1 to TRBJ2-2, with D uncertain. CDR1 is SGHRS and CDR2 is YFSETQ in the germline V gene. The CDR3 spans 14 residues. Between the trimmed V and J ends, which lost 0 bases and 4 bases, there was a span of 7 bases. CDR3 sequence: CASSLGYRTGELFF. In DNA form, the CDR3 reads TGCGCCAGCAGCTTGGGTTACCGCACCGGGGAGCTGTTTTTT.

The sample holds a few counts of this clonotype. The J gene is TRBJ2-3, the V gene TRBV20-1, with 9 nucleotides matching TRBD2. Germline assignment: CDR1 DFQATT and CDR2 SNEGSKA (reference sequence). The V gene end was trimmed by 6 bases and the J gene end by 3 bases; junction bases not matched to a gene: 4. The CDR3 runs 13 residues. Written as DNA, the CDR3 is TGCAGTGCATTAGCGGGGGAAACAGATACGCAGTATTTT. This gives the protein CSALAGETDTQYF.

This clonotype was seen more than once but under ten times. The CDR3 loop reads CASSPPPSNTEAFF. The CDR3 DNA reads TGTGCCAGCAGCCCACCGCCCAGTAACACTGAAGCTTTCTTT. This rearrangement joins TRBV7-9 to TRBJ1-1; no clear D. Germline-derived CDR1 and CDR2 are SEHNR and FQNEAQ (reference sequence). Trimming pared 5 bases from V and 2 bases from J, leaving 12 bases between. This CDR3 comprises 14 residues.

This clonotype was counted between two and nine times. The chain couples TRBV20-1 to TRBJ2-2; 9 bases are a match to TRBD1. V trimming: 0 bases; J trimming: 3 bases; junction bases outside the gene matches: 8. This CDR3 is built from 17 residues. Per germline, CDR1 DFQATT and CDR2 SNEGSKA (reference sequence). The CDR3 loop reads CSARDRRGQGYTGELFF. The CDR3 nucleotides read TGCAGTGCTAGAGATCGACGGGGACAGGGATACACCGGGGAGCTGTTTTTT.

This clonotype was seen a few times. The chain uses TRBV7-2 and TRBJ2-1; the match to TRBD2 covers 12 bases. This CDR3 has 15 amino acids. Per the germline V gene, CDR1 is SGHTA and CDR2 is FQGNSA. V gave up 3 bases and J gave up 7 bases; unmatched junction bases: 4. In nucleotides, the CDR3 is TGTGCCAGCAGCTTCGGACTAGCGGGGATAAATGAGCAGTTCTTC. This encodes CASSFGLAGINEQFF.

This clonotype was picked up a small number of times. The chain combines TRBV6-2 or TRBV6-3 with TRBJ2-1; 9 bases line up with TRBD2. The length of the CDR3 is 16 residues. Losses at the gene ends were 5 bases for V and 7 bases for J; bases not matched to a gene: 12. Germline lookup yields CDR1 MNHEY and CDR2 SVGEGT. Here the CDR3 DNA reads TGTGCCAGCAGTCCCCCGAGGCGGGGGGGCGTGAATGAGCAGTTCTTC. This encodes CASSPPRRGGVNEQFF.

This clonotype was seen more than once but under ten times. The chain carries TRBV7-9 and TRBJ1-2, with D maybe TRBD1 (5 bases). Per germline, CDR1 SEHNR and CDR2 FQNEAQ (reference sequence). Trimming stripped 4 bases from V and 8 bases from J, with 14 bases between. This CDR3 is 13 amino acids long. DNA for the CDR3: TGTGCCAGCAGCTCACAGGAAAGTTCAGGCTACACCTTC. Amino acids: CASSSQESSGYTF.

The chain employs TRBV11-2 and TRBJ2-3, with a weak D call TRBD1 (7 bases). CDR3 length: 16 amino acids. Per the germline V gene, CDR1 is SGHAT and CDR2 is FQNNGV. With 6 bases removed from V and 0 bases from J, the gap between germline ends came to 16 bases. CDR3 DNA: TGTGCCAGCAGAACCAGGGGGGCGGGGAGCACAGATACGCAGTATTTT. Amino acid sequence: CASRTRGAGSTDTQYF.

This clonotype showed up just a few times. One end of the junction fails to match germline, which may point to a read error. V usage is TRBV10-3 and J usage is TRBJ1-2, with D unresolved. This CDR3 is 12 amino acids long. The V gene's germline CDR1 is ENHRY and CDR2 SYGVKD. DNA for the CDR3: TGTGCCATCAGTCCCGGTAACGATGGCTACACCTTC. The encoded protein is CAISPGNDGYTF.

V gene TRBV5-5 combines with J gene TRBJ2-2; a weak D match, TRBD2 (5 bases). Between the trimmed V and J ends, which lost 3 bases and 6 bases, there was a span of 15 bases. This CDR3 contains 15 residues. Germline CDR1 reads SGHKS; CDR2 reads YYEKEE (reference sequence). The DNA of the CDR3 is TGTGCCAGCAGCTCCCCCGGAGGTACCTCCGGGGAGCTGTTTTTT. The encoded protein is CASSSPGGTSGELFF. The variable domain in full, with the rest retrieved from reference TRBV5-5 and TRBJ2-2, is DAGVTQSPTHLIKTRGQQVTLRCSPISGHKSVSWYQQVLGQGPQFIFQYYEKEERGRGNFPDRFSARQFPNYSSELNVNALLLGDSALYLCASSSPGGTSGELFFGEGSRLTVL.

This clonotype was observed a handful of times. The genes are TRBV15 and TRBJ2-2; D gene uncertain. The length of the CDR3 is 14 residues. Trimming left V 8 bases short and J 4 bases short, with 14 bases between. Germline V gene data show CDR1 as LNHNV and CDR2 as YYDKDF (reference sequence). This CDR3 reads CATAIAAVTGELFF. The CDR3 region has the DNA TGTGCCACCGCCATAGCTGCGGTCACCGGGGAGCTGTTTTTT.

The J gene is TRBJ2-5, the V gene TRBV24-1; the match to TRBD1 covers 10 bases. V lost 5 bases to trimming and J lost 4 bases; unmatched junction nucleotides: 18. The CDR3 is 19 amino acids. Germline V CDR1 and CDR2: KGHDR, SFDVKD. The CDR3 protein is CATSGTGGPGGVQGETQYF. The CDR3 DNA is TGTGCCACCAGTGGGACAGGGGGTCCGGGAGGGGTCCAGGGAGAGACCCAGTACTTC.

This clonotype showed up many times. The J gene is TRBJ2-7, the V gene TRBV29-1; 10 nucleotides agree with TRBD1. Trimming removed 7 bases from V and 5 bases from J; junction bases left unmatched: 2. The CDR3 covers 11 residues. Per the germline V gene, CDR1 is SQVTM and CDR2 is ANQGSEA. The CDR3 sequence is CSAGTGDEQYF. In DNA form, the CDR3 reads TGCAGCGCTGGGACAGGGGACGAGCAGTACTTC.

V gene TRBV20-1 combines with J gene TRBJ2-5, with D possibly matching TRBD2 (5 bases). Trimming left V 5 bases short and J 2 bases short, with 12 bases between. This CDR3 comprises 13 residues. Germline-derived CDR1 and CDR2 are DFQATT and SNEGSKA (reference sequence). The CDR3: CSAGRTLQETQYF. The CDR3 nucleotides read TGCAGTGCTGGCAGGACTCTACAAGAGACCCAGTACTTC.

The chain couples TRBV4-2 to TRBJ2-7, with 9 bases aligning to TRBD1. In germline, CDR1 is LGHNA, CDR2 YNFKEQ. V was clipped by 1 base and J by 5 bases; unmatched bases: 9. CDR3 size: 16 residues. The CDR3 sequence is CASSQAAGTGSHEQYF. The CDR3 region has the DNA TGTGCCAGCAGCCAAGCGGCGGGGACAGGGTCCCACGAGCAGTACTTC.

The chain recombines TRBV2 with TRBJ2-7; TRBD1 matches at 8 bases. The CDR3 is made up of 14 amino acids. V trimming: 2 bases; J trimming: 4 bases; junction bases outside the gene matches: 4. CDR1 is SNHLY and CDR2 is FYNNEI in the germline V gene. This CDR3 is CASSEQGAMYEQYF. The CDR3 DNA reads TGTGCCAGCAGTGAACAGGGGGCTATGTACGAGCAGTACTTC.

This rearrangement joins TRBV7-8 to TRBJ2-1; tentatively, D is TRBD2 (6 bases). V gave up 5 bases and J gave up 9 bases, with 14 bases separating them. The CDR3 is 13 amino acids. CDR1 and CDR2 (germline): SGHVS, FQNEAQ. Written as DNA, the CDR3 is TGTGCCAGCAGCCCTACAGCCGGGGGTGAGCAGTTCTTC. Amino acid sequence: CASSPTAGGEQFF.

This clonotype was counted a few times. The rearrangement uses TRBV5-6 and TRBJ2-3; 9 bases agree with TRBD1. The CDR3 has 16 amino acids. The germline gives CDR1 SGHDT, CDR2 YYEEEE. J lost 0 bases, V lost 6 bases, and 8 bases had no gene match. CDR3 region: CASTRQGVTSTDTQYF. CDR3 nucleotide sequence: TGTGCCAGCACCCGACAGGGGGTGACTAGCACAGATACGCAGTATTTT.

In its sample, this clonotype was seen a few times. This sequence joins TRBV4-3 and TRBJ2-1; the match to TRBD2 covers 10 bases. Germline trimming cut 4 bases from V and 8 bases from J; bases unmatched to any gene: 11. This CDR3 has 16 amino acids. Germline CDR1 reads LGHNA; CDR2 reads YSLEER. CDR3 in amino acids: CASSLLWSGGVDEQFF. The DNA for the CDR3 is TGCGCCAGCAGCCTTCTTTGGAGCGGGGGGGTCGATGAGCAGTTCTTC.